This entry lists 7 T cell receptor beta chains sequenced from one sample in a study of Graves' ophthalmopathy and Graves' hyperthyroidism. Amplified material comprised TCR beta CDR3 regions derived from RNA transcripts. The workflow started with a first-round RT-PCR run with HTBI primers and then moved on to a second-round multiplex PCR. TCRdb re-derived calls from the multiplex PCR reads in MiXCR, one entry per CDR3 protein. The sample lists roughly 700,000 distinct CDR3 sequences; 35% to 50% were seen once. Sequencing was carried out using peripheral blood. Source of these receptors: an adult man with Graves' ophthalmopathy.

This clonotype was seen repeatedly, ten times or more. V gene TRBV10-3 combines with J gene TRBJ1-6; D may be TRBD1 (5 bases). Germline CDR1 ENHRY, CDR2 SYGVKD. V lost 4 bases and J 9 bases, leaving 13 bases between the germline ends. The CDR3 contains 14 residues. CDR3 nucleotides: TGTGCCATCAGTGGAACAGGTTCGGTTTCACCCCTCCACTTT. This translates into CAISGTGSVSPLHF.

Here the CDR3 reads CAISETAYNEQFF. DNA of the CDR3: TGTGCCATCAGTGAAACAGCTTACAATGAGCAGTTCTTC. V is TRBV10-3 and J is TRBJ2-5; D is unclear. Near its end, the DNA agrees better with TRBJ2-1, so the J call may be wrong. This CDR3 is built from 13 residues. Germline CDR1 is ENHRY and CDR2 is SYGVKD.

This clonotype was counted ten times or more. The chain is built from TRBV12-3 or TRBV12-4 and TRBJ1-2; no clear D. This CDR3 contains 11 residues. V lost 6 bases to trimming and J lost 4 bases, with 6 bases between them. The CDR3 DNA is TGTGCCAGCAGCAAAAGCTATGGCTACACCTTC. It specifies CASSKSYGYTF.

The chain uses TRBV2 and TRBJ1-6; TRBD1 is a possible D gene (6 bases). The germline V gene encodes CDR1 SNHLY and CDR2 FYNNEI. V was pared by 2 bases and J by 9 bases, with 23 bases between. The CDR3 loop spans 18 amino acids. The chain's CDR3 is CASSEPPTNRQESSPLHF. Written as DNA, the CDR3 is TGTGCCAGCAGTGAACCCCCGACGAATCGACAGGAGAGTTCACCCCTCCACTTT.

V usage is TRBV30 and J usage is TRBJ1-1; D is unclear. The CDR3 has 13 residues. Trimming removed 4 bases at V and 0 bases at J, with 9 bases between. Germline-derived CDR1 and CDR2 are GTSNPN and SVGIG (reference sequence). The CDR3 DNA reads as TGTGCCTGGAATTTACGGTTGAACACTGAAGCTTTCTTT. Translating gives CAWNLRLNTEAFF.

CDR3 DNA sequence: TGTGCCACCGACAGCTTAATAGCCGGGGAGCTGTTTTTT. It encodes CATDSLIAGELFF. This chain uses TRBV24-1 with TRBJ2-2; possibly TRBD1 for D (5 bases). Trimming took off 9 bases at V and 6 bases at J, with 13 bases between the two ends. Germline lookup yields CDR1 KGHDR and CDR2 SFDVKD. The CDR3 length is 13 residues.

The gene calls are TRBV5-6 and TRBJ1-2, with D unclear. There are 14 residues in the CDR3. Germline loops: CDR1 SGHDT, CDR2 YYEEEE. Trimming cost V 0 bases and J 5 bases, with 11 bases left between them. CDR3 sequence (DNA): TGTGCCAGCAGCTTGGCGCCGAGTTATTATGGCTACACCTTC. Protein: CASSLAPSYYGYTF.